The next 28 T cell receptor beta chains were all read from a single sample in a study of cytomegalovirus exposure and HLA in healthy donors. Researchers ran the PCR with 60 Vbeta and 13 Jbeta primers. Here immunoSEQ multiplex PCR was the method, and the copy in TCRdb shows in-frame clones only, minus some. The sample lists about 120,000 clones, around 80% occurring once. What was sequenced was PBMCs. The source of these receptors is a man aged 30 to 45 in good health and CMV-seronegative.

A few counts support this clone. This chain joins TRBV6-1 and TRBJ1-1; D remains unclear. Germline-derived CDR1 and CDR2 are MNHNS and SASEGT. The CDR3 runs 15 residues. Trimming shortened V by 6 bases and J by 3 bases, and 17 bases separated the two germline ends. The CDR3 DNA reads TGTGCCAGCAGCACCCCGGGAGGTTTGGACACTGAAGCTTTCTTT. Protein product: CASSTPGGLDTEAFF.

This rearrangement joins TRBV6-6 to TRBJ2-7, with a tentative D call TRBD2 (6 bases). V lost 2 bases and J lost 0, with 14 bases in between. This CDR3 spans 16 amino acids. Germline V gene lookup returns CDR1 MNHNY and CDR2 SVGAGI (reference sequence). CDR3 region: CASSYIGTPSSYEQYF. CDR3 sequence (DNA): TGTGCCAGCAGTTACATTGGGACTCCTAGCTCCTACGAGCAGTACTTC.

The chain couples TRBV18 to TRBJ2-7, with 9 bases aligning to TRBD1. V shed 0 bases, J shed 3 bases, and the junction held 12 bases outside the gene matches. CDR1 KGHSH and CDR2 LQKENI come from the germline V gene. CDR3 size: 18 residues. As DNA, the CDR3 is TGTGCCAGCTCACCACCCCCCGGGACAGGGCTGGGAGACTACGAGCAGTACTTC. It specifies CASSPPPGTGLGDYEQYF.

The table lists this clone with a count of one. This rearrangement joins TRBV19 to TRBJ1-5; D is ambiguous. Germline V gene lookup returns CDR1 LNHDA and CDR2 SQIVND (reference sequence). The V end was cut by 0 bases, the J end by 2 bases, with 14 bases between. The length of the CDR3 is 17 residues. In nucleotides, the CDR3 is TGTGCCAGTAGTATAGATCGCGGGCGTTTAGGCAATCAGCCCCAGCATTTT. It yields the protein CASSIDRGRLGNQPQHF.

The chain joins TRBV28 to TRBJ1-1, with 9 nucleotides matching TRBD1. The CDR3 sequence is 16 residues long. The J segment lost 5 bases and the V segment lost 2 bases, leaving 9 bases of the junction unmatched. CDR1 is MDHEN and CDR2 is SYDVKM in the germline V gene. The CDR3 bases are TGTGCCAGCAGTTTACCCGGCGGGACAGGGAGGACTGAAGCTTTCTTT. The encoded protein is CASSLPGGTGRTEAFF.

With respect to this clone: An end of the junction differs from the germline gene, which may be a read error. The chain links TRBV5-1 to TRBJ2-6; 7 bases map to TRBD1. Looked up from germline, CDR1 is SGHRS and CDR2 is YFSETQ. The CDR3 is made up of 15 amino acids. CDR3 amino acids: CASTLGGSGANGLTF. The CDR3 region has the DNA TGCGCCAGCACCTTAGGGGGCTCTGGGGCCAACGGCCTGACTTTC.

The rearrangement joins TRBV5-5 to TRBJ2-7, with TRBD1 matching over 8 bases. The V segment lost 4 bases and the J segment 1 base; nucleotides outside the gene matches: 13. This CDR3 comprises 17 residues. CDR1 SGHKS and CDR2 YYEKEE come from the germline V gene (reference sequence). In DNA form, the CDR3 reads TGTGCCAGCAGCCAAGGGGGCCAGGGGGCGCCATCCTACGAGCAGTACTTC. Translating gives CASSQGGQGAPSYEQYF.

The chain uses TRBV6-6 and TRBJ2-3; 7 nucleotides match TRBD1. The ends lost 3 bases at V and 14 bases at J; junction bases unmatched: 8. Per germline, CDR1 MNHNY and CDR2 SVGAGI (reference sequence). This CDR3 is built from 12 residues. The CDR3 coding sequence is TGTGCCAGCAGTTATGACAGGGTTCGGTCGTATTTT. Encoded protein: CASSYDRVRSYF.

The rearrangement joins TRBV25-1 to TRBJ1-3; a weak D match, TRBD1 (5 bases). Trimming pared 3 bases from V and 4 bases from J, leaving 7 bases between. Germline V CDR1 and CDR2: MGHDK, SYGVNS. The CDR3 spans 13 residues. This CDR3 is CASSERGGNTIYF. The DNA for the CDR3 is TGTGCCAGCAGTGAGCGGGGGGGAAACACCATATATTTT.

The chain joins TRBV5-1 to TRBJ1-1; no clear D. The CDR3 is 14 amino acids. The germline CDR1 and CDR2 sequences are SGHRS and YFSETQ. V was trimmed by 0 bases and J by 1 base, leaving 7 bases between them. The CDR3 sequence: CASSLGGRNTEAFF. In nucleotides, the CDR3 is TGCGCCAGCAGCTTGGGAGGCAGGAACACTGAAGCTTTCTTT.

J is TRBJ1-2 and V is TRBV29-1; 8 bases align to TRBD1. Germline V gene data show CDR1 as SQVTM and CDR2 as ANQGSEA. This CDR3 comprises 13 residues. Trimming at V came to 6 bases and at J to 3 bases, leaving 6 bases not matched to a gene. CDR3 amino acids: CSVAGQVHYGYTF. The CDR3 nucleotides read TGCAGCGTCGCGGGACAGGTTCACTATGGCTACACCTTC.

J is TRBJ1-3 and V is TRBV6-5, with unresolved D. CDR1 is MNHEY and CDR2 is SVGAGI in the germline V gene. V lost 0 bases and J lost 3, with 9 bases in between. The CDR3 extends over 15 amino acids. The CDR3 spells CASSYSGVFGNTIYF. CDR3 coding DNA: TGTGCCAGCAGTTACTCCGGGGTTTTTGGAAACACCATATATTTT.

Only one count was recorded for this clone. The rearrangement uses TRBV28 and TRBJ1-5; D gene uncertain. The V gene's germline CDR1 is MDHEN and CDR2 SYDVKM. Between the trimmed V and J ends, which lost 2 bases and 11 bases, there was a span of 10 bases. This CDR3 has 12 amino acids. This CDR3 is CASSLGPRSQHF. In DNA form, the CDR3 reads TGTGCCAGCAGTTTAGGCCCCCGATCCCAGCATTTT.

V is TRBV7-8 and J is TRBJ2-3; D is possibly TRBD1 (6 bases). The germline CDR1 and CDR2 sequences are SGHVS and FQNEAQ. V lost 3 bases, J lost 0 bases, and 13 bases lay in between. CDR3 length: 16 residues. The CDR3 coding sequence is TGTGCCAGCAGCTTGAGGCAGGGGATAAGCACAGATACGCAGTATTTT. Translated, it gives CASSLRQGISTDTQYF.

The chain joins TRBV7-9 to TRBJ1-1; 9 bases fit TRBD1. Unmatched junction bases numbered 4, after V lost 1 base and J lost 4 bases. Germline V lookup: CDR1 SEHNR, CDR2 FQNEAQ (reference sequence). CDR3 length: 15 amino acids. CDR3 region: CASSLETGGVTEAFF. The CDR3 bases are TGTGCCAGCAGCTTAGAGACAGGGGGTGTCACTGAAGCTTTCTTT.

J is TRBJ1-1 and V is TRBV6-5; D perhaps matches TRBD1 (6 bases). The CDR3 totals 15 residues. Germline lookup yields CDR1 MNHEY and CDR2 SVGAGI. Trimming pared 7 bases from V and 4 bases from J, leaving 19 bases between. CDR3 bases: TGTGCCAGCAACCCTAGGGGGACACCGCCCACTGAAGCTTTCTTT. This codes for CASNPRGTPPTEAFF.

The chain joins TRBV18 to TRBJ1-6, with TRBD1 as a possible D gene (6 bases). V shed 6 bases and J shed 9 bases, with 12 bases lying between them. Germline values: CDR1 KGHSH, CDR2 LQKENI. This CDR3 spans 13 amino acids. CDR3 sequence: CASSDSKSSPLHF. The CDR3 nucleotides are TGTGCCAGCTCGGACAGTAAGTCTTCACCCCTCCACTTT.

CDR3 nucleotide sequence: TGCGCCAGCAGCCTTACCGGGGTGGGGGCCAACGTCCTGACTTTC. Amino acids: CASSLTGVGANVLTF. This sequence joins TRBV4-3 and TRBJ2-6, with a weak D call TRBD2 (5 bases). The germline CDR1 and CDR2 sequences are LGHNA and YSLEER. The ends were cut back, 4 bases at V and 4 bases at J, with 11 bases in the middle. This CDR3 has 15 amino acids.

In the case of this clone: One end of the junction varies from germline; a read error may be responsible. The rearrangement links TRBV5-1 to TRBJ2-6, with 12 positions matching TRBD1. This CDR3 region has 18 residues. Germline CDR1 and CDR2: SGHRS and YFSETQ. The CDR3 loop is CASNLGTGGATGANGLTF. CDR3 DNA sequence: TGCGCCAGCAACCTCGGGACAGGGGGCGCGACCGGGGCCAACGGCCTGACTTTC.

The genes are TRBV4-3 and TRBJ2-5; D not certain. V lost 0 bases, J lost 1 base, and 9 bases lay in between. The CDR3 runs to 15 residues. Germline loops: CDR1 LGHNA, CDR2 YSLEER. In DNA, the CDR3 is TGCGCCAGCAGCCAAGATGATGGCTCCCAAGAGACCCAGTACTTC. Amino acid sequence: CASSQDDGSQETQYF.

This chain uses TRBV7-8 with TRBJ1-1; D is perhaps TRBD1 (6 bases). Between the trimmed V and J ends, which lost 5 bases and 5 bases, there was a span of 12 bases. This CDR3 spans 13 amino acids. Germline V gene sequence: CDR1 SGHVS, CDR2 FQNEAQ. The CDR3 region has the DNA TGTGCCAGCAGCCCCATAGGGACAACTGAAGCTTTCTTT. It codes for CASSPIGTTEAFF.

This rearrangement joins TRBV6-5 to TRBJ1-1, with 7 bases lining up with TRBD1. Germline CDR1 is MNHEY and CDR2 is SVGAGI. Trimming removed 6 bases from V and 10 bases from J; junction bases left unmatched: 11. The CDR3 covers 13 residues. This chain's CDR3 is CASRPLQGTRAFF. The CDR3 region has the DNA TGTGCCAGCAGACCACTACAGGGGACCAGAGCTTTCTTT.

The V gene is TRBV5-6, the J gene TRBJ1-1, with 8 bases fitting TRBD1. The germline V gene encodes CDR1 SGHDT and CDR2 YYEEEE. Trimming cost V 4 bases and J 5 bases; bases outside gene matches: 13. The CDR3 length is 16 residues. CDR3 nucleotide sequence: TGTGCCAGCAGCACGACGGGTTCAGGGGGCAGGACTGAAGCTTTCTTT. It codes for CASSTTGSGGRTEAFF.

This clone was observed a handful of times. The chain combines TRBV5-8 with TRBJ2-3, with 11 bases that match TRBD1. V dropped 6 bases and J dropped 1; count of bases not matched to a gene: 10. This CDR3 is built from 17 residues. Per germline, CDR1 SGHTS and CDR2 YDEGEE. The CDR3 loop is CASTSGTGGKGTDTQYF. CDR3 in DNA: TGTGCCAGCACCTCTGGGACAGGGGGGAAGGGCACAGATACGCAGTATTTT.

The chain is built from TRBV5-1 and TRBJ2-1; TRBD2 agrees at 11 bases. With V trimmed by 5 bases and J by 9 bases, 4 bases remained unmatched. CDR1 SGHRS and CDR2 YFSETQ come from the germline V gene. This CDR3 is built from 13 residues. This CDR3 is CASRLAGGGEQFF. The CDR3 DNA is TGCGCCAGCAGGCTAGCGGGGGGCGGTGAGCAGTTCTTC.

The rearrangement uses TRBV7-8 and TRBJ2-7, with a tentative D call TRBD2 (7 bases). The CDR3 loop spans 15 amino acids. Trimming stripped 3 bases from V and 3 bases from J, with 15 bases between. Germline CDR1 and CDR2: SGHVS and FQNEAQ. Here the CDR3 DNA reads TGTGCCAGCAGCTTCCCAAGGGAGGGGGACTACGAGCAGTACTTC. Translating it yields CASSFPREGDYEQYF.

This clone was picked up a small number of times. Different DNA sequences within this sample yield the same CDR3. V gene TRBV2 combines with J gene TRBJ2-7, with 9 bases fitting TRBD1. Germline assignment: CDR1 SNHLY and CDR2 FYNNEI. CDR3 length equals 12 residues. J was trimmed by 4 bases and V by 6 bases; bases with no gene match: 1. CDR3 sequence: CASRDRGYEQYF. For the CDR3, the DNA is TGTGCCAGCAGGGACAGGGGTTACGAGCAGTACTTC.

This chain joins TRBV4-1 and TRBJ1-2; perhaps TRBD1 as D (6 bases). Trimming stripped 3 bases from V and 3 bases from J, with 14 bases between. CDR3 length equals 15 residues. Germline CDR1 and CDR2: MGHRA and YSYEKL. CDR3 amino acids: CASSQVARGYYGYTF. The CDR3 DNA is TGCGCCAGCAGCCAGGTAGCCAGGGGTTACTATGGCTACACCTTC.